This TCR beta chain is drawn from a study of a mutant IDH1 vaccine in newly diagnosed glioma (dated by TCRdb to the early 2020s). Study-wide context: Eight vaccinations were administered to patients in weeks 1, 3, 5, 7, 11, 15, 19 and 23, corresponding to visits V03 through V10. Longitudinal TCRB deep sequencing was performed for 25 to 30 treated patients wherever samples were available for exploratory analyses. Of the approximately 30 treated patients, roughly 60% were male and about 40% were female, and the mean age was around 40 years. Vaccination was initiated 4-6 weeks after radiotherapy alone, or concurrently with temozolomide cycles in the chemotherapy-containing groups. Peripheral blood was collected at six visits: V03 (baseline), V05, V07, V10, V12 and V13. Prior to enrollment, standard therapy consisting of radiotherapy alone, temozolomide alone, or radiochemotherapy with temozolomide had been administered to patients, with the combination being received by most patients. Study-level results and caveats: According to the authors, sample limitations meant that analyses of patient blood samples could not be reproduced. Across multiple MHC alleles, vaccine-induced immune responses were seen in 90% to 95% of patients. Changes in the top peripheral T cell clonotypes picked up by TCRB sequencing did not appear to be linked to pseudoprogression. Selection of PBMC samples for TCRB deep sequencing was based on availability.

About this clone itself: The specificity of this receptor is unknown. Nothing much larger sits one base from this clone, and base qualities are not available.

CDR3 length: 16 amino acids, cysteine to phenylalanine. The CDR3 DNA has 48 bases and is translated from base 1. Based on the germline V gene, the CDR1 and CDR2 sequences are ENHRY and SYGVKD. V drops 0 bases and J drops 7 bases, leaving 16 bases in between. The time point tag for this specimen amounts to: week 5, during vaccination. Every vaccine dose consisted of 300 ug of a 20-mer mutant IDH1 peptide in Montanide, administered subcutaneously together with topical imiquimod. The donors had newly diagnosed IDH1-mutant astrocytomas of WHO grade 3 or 4 that showed loss of nuclear ATRX. The samples were drawn from NOA16, a multicentre, single-arm, open-label phase I trial in Germany that tested a mutant IDH1 peptide vaccine in humans for the first time. The DNeasy Blood and Tissue Kit was used to extract genomic DNA from EDTA blood for TCRB sequencing. Libraries were prepared through the immunoSEQ multiplex PCR assay. Following the manufacturer's protocol, the hsTCRB Kit was used to amplify rearranged TCR beta chain sequences. TCRB libraries were sequenced on an Illumina MiSeq. The paper's data handling went like this. The proprietary platform of the kit vendor was used for demultiplexing, trimming and gene mapping. The source is immuneACCESS, and TCRdb retained only in-frame sequences with V and J called. Part of the clones is not carried over; for the studies checked, unresolved V genes explain less than half of this, and the remainder is unexplained. Clonal size and the V and J genes are those of that table, whereas D and trimming came from the DNA. This sample lists tens of thousands of clones; approximately 79% were detected once. Of the sample, less than 9.5% is held by the ten largest clones.

Recombination linked TRBV10-3 to TRBJ2-1; TRBD2 is possibly the D segment (6 matching bases). The sample in question was PBMCs, obtained from a glioma patient whose treatment included an IDH1 peptide vaccine. This receptor was taken from a man between 40 and 49 years old with glioma. Some clones in this sample may be carry-over from other donors' samples. The CDR3 loop reads CAISESSPARGNEQFF. The DNA sequence is as follows: TGTGCCATCAGTGAGTCTTCTCCAGCTCGGGGGAATGAGCAGTTCTTC.